The sequence of this T cell receptor (beta chain) was determined in a study of identical twins. General study results and limits: In cord blood, abundant beta clonotypes had fewer insertions; memory showed no trend. Researchers reported excess low generation probability among twin-shared out-of-frame alpha sequences.

The germline CDR1 and CDR2 sequences are MNHNS and SASEGT. V was pared by 7 bases and J by 7 bases, with 10 bases of the junction left unmatched. CDR3 size: 14 residues. This clonotype showed up just a few times. Its antigen is as yet unknown. TCRdb re-called the 5' RACE reads through MiXCR, storing one row per CDR3 protein. Found here are about 660,000 distinct CDR3 sequences, 8.5% to 9.5% of them singletons; the top ten hold around 0.98%. The sample was also reused in another study, on yellow fever vaccine responses in identical twins. That paper notes: After vaccination, twins' T cell response reportedly seemed partly convergent, partly personalized.

The chain joins TRBV6-1 to TRBJ2-7; 10 bases are a match to TRBD1. This receptor was obtained from a woman aged 18 to 35 in good health. The sample consisted of PBMCs. The CDR3 region has the DNA TGTGCCAGCATCGGACAGGGGGTCTTTACGGAGCAGTACTTC. Its translation is CASIGQGVFTEQYF.